The 24 T cell receptor beta chains listed next were all sequenced from one sample in a study of blood T cells in healthy people across ages. Next came a second PCR, run for roughly 7 to 12 cycles, which used a sample-barcoded 5' primer along with a J-beta primer mix. TCRdb used MiXCR to reprocess the 5' RACE reads, holding one entry per CDR3 protein. The sample has roughly 1,700,000 distinct CDR3 sequences; roughly 27% are singletons. What was sequenced was blood. The receptors derive from a woman aged 25 to 45 in good health.

V is TRBV7-2 and J is TRBJ2-3; 8 positions agree with TRBD2. Per the germline V gene, CDR1 is SGHTA and CDR2 is FQGNSA. There are 16 residues in the CDR3. Germline trimming cut 6 bases from V and 1 base from J; bases unmatched to any gene: 9. The CDR3 bases are TGTGCCAGCAGGCGGCGCGGGACTAGAGGCACAGATACGCAGTATTTT. Its translation: CASRRRGTRGTDTQYF.

The chain combines TRBV20-1 with TRBJ2-1, with D maybe TRBD2 (6 bases). With 4 bases removed from V and 4 bases from J, the gap between germline ends came to 11 bases. The CDR3 runs 13 residues. Germline V gene sequence: CDR1 DFQATT, CDR2 SNEGSKA (reference sequence). The CDR3 region has the DNA TGCAGTGCTAAACTTGGGACTTACAATGAGCAGTTCTTC. As protein: CSAKLGTYNEQFF.

Only a few counts were recorded for this clonotype. The chain combines TRBV7-9 with TRBJ1-4; D is ambiguous. Per the germline V gene, CDR1 is SEHNR and CDR2 is FQNEAQ (reference sequence). Deletions cut 3 bases from V and 8 bases from J, with 7 bases between. The CDR3 runs to 12 residues. This chain's CDR3 is CASSLSSEKLFF. The DNA for the CDR3 is TGTGCCAGCAGCTTGTCGTCGGAAAAACTGTTTTTT.

V is TRBV20-1 and J is TRBJ2-1; 8 bases fit TRBD1. With V trimmed by 5 bases and J by 10 bases, 13 bases remained unmatched. In germline, CDR1 is DFQATT, CDR2 SNEGSKA (reference sequence). The CDR3 contains 14 residues. CDR3 region: CSALDRAASKEQFF. The CDR3 DNA sequence: TGCAGTGCTTTGGACAGGGCAGCCTCCAAAGAGCAGTTCTTC.

This clonotype was observed a few times. The chain employs TRBV3-1 and TRBJ2-1; no clear D gene. The germline V gene encodes CDR1 LGHDT and CDR2 YNNKEL (reference sequence). The CDR3 totals 11 residues. V shed 5 bases and J shed 15 bases, with 14 bases lying between them. CDR3: CASSDTRARFF. CDR3 sequence (DNA): TGTGCCAGCAGCGACACCCGGGCGCGGTTCTTC.

This clonotype was seen a few times. The germline gene is not matched at one end of the junction; a read error may be the cause. CDR3 sequence (DNA): TGCGCCAGCAGTGAGTCCGGGACCCAGTACTTC. Protein sequence: CASSESGTQYF. The chain is built from TRBV2 and TRBJ2-5; no definite D call. CDR1 and CDR2 from the germline V gene are SNHLY and FYNNEI. This CDR3 comprises 11 residues. Complete variable domain (other parts from reference TRBV2 and TRBJ2-5): EPEVTQTPSHQVTQMGQEVILRCVPISNHLYFYWYRQILGQKVEFLVSFYNNEISEKSEIFDDQFSVERPDGSNFTLKIRSTKLEDSAMYFCASSESGTQYFGPGTRLLVL.

The chain links TRBV7-2 to TRBJ1-2; 7 bases align to TRBD1. Trimming removed 5 bases from V and 4 bases from J; junction bases left unmatched: 4. The CDR3 length is 13 residues. The germline gives CDR1 SGHTA, CDR2 FQGNSA. The CDR3, as DNA: TGTGCCAGCAGCCGGGAGGGGGCCTATGGCTACACCTTC. This sequence encodes CASSREGAYGYTF.

This clonotype has only a few counts. The chain carries TRBV4-2 and TRBJ2-5; D remains ambiguous. Trimming removed 0 bases at V and 5 bases at J, with 13 bases between. The CDR3 sequence is 15 residues long. From germline, CDR1 is LGHNA and CDR2 YNFKEQ. The CDR3 here is CASSQEGLAEETQYF. CDR3 in DNA: TGTGCCAGCAGCCAAGAAGGCCTGGCAGAGGAGACCCAGTACTTC.

This clonotype was seen ten or more times. The V call is TRBV7-9, the J call TRBJ2-7; 10 bases are shared with TRBD1. After removal of 5 bases from V and 3 bases from J, the junction contained 10 bases not matched to a gene. CDR1 is SEHNR and CDR2 is FQNEAQ in the germline V gene (reference sequence). CDR3 length equals 16 residues. The CDR3 reads CASSPIPGTGVYEQYF. The CDR3, as DNA: TGTGCCAGCAGCCCAATCCCCGGGACAGGGGTCTACGAGCAGTACTTC. Full variable domain (rest looked up from reference TRBV7-9 and TRBJ2-7): DTGVSQNPRHKITKRGQNVTFRCDPISEHNRLYWYRQTLGQGPEFLTYFQNEAQLEKSRLLSDRFSAERPKGSFSTLEIQRTEQGDSAMYLCASSPIPGTGVYEQYFGPGTRLTVT.

There are a few counts of this clonotype. The CDR3: CASSLATGGVETQYF. CDR3 DNA sequence: TGTGCCAGCAGTTTGGCGACAGGGGGCGTGGAGACCCAGTACTTC. J is TRBJ2-5 and V is TRBV28; TRBD1 matches 10 bases. The CDR3 has 15 residues. CDR1 MDHEN and CDR2 SYDVKM come from the germline V gene. V trimming: 3 bases; J trimming: 5 bases; junction bases outside the gene matches: 6.

This clonotype was seen a handful of times. A much larger clone is a single base away; this may be a read error. V gene TRBV28 combines with J gene TRBJ2-1; D is unresolved. Per germline, CDR1 MDHEN and CDR2 SYDVKM. V was trimmed by 6 bases and J by 5 bases, leaving 2 bases between them. The CDR3 sequence is 10 residues long. For the CDR3, the DNA is TGTGCCAGCAGGCACAATGAGCAGTTCTTC. Its protein product is CASRHNEQFF.

This clonotype was counted a few times. The gene calls are TRBV20-1 and TRBJ2-1, with 10 nucleotides matching TRBD2. The CDR3 runs to 15 residues. J was trimmed by 5 bases and V by 6 bases; bases with no gene match: 10. The germline V gene has CDR1 DFQATT and CDR2 SNEGSKA (reference sequence). CDR3: CSALAGGLRDNEQFF. The CDR3 nucleotides are TGCAGTGCGTTAGCGGGAGGACTTAGAGACAATGAGCAGTTCTTC.

The V gene is TRBV2, the J gene TRBJ1-2; 8 bases align to TRBD1. The CDR3 sequence is 14 residues long. J lost 4 bases, V lost 4 bases, and 5 bases had no gene match. The germline V gene encodes CDR1 SNHLY and CDR2 FYNNEI. CDR3: CASSGTTGGYGYTF. The DNA of the CDR3 is TGTGCCAGCAGTGGAACCACAGGGGGCTATGGCTACACCTTC.

This clonotype has a count of ten or more. The chain is built from TRBV5-1 and TRBJ2-7; no reliable D call. The germline V and J ends were trimmed by 0 bases and 3 bases, with 10 bases remaining between them. This CDR3 is 14 amino acids long. The V gene's germline CDR1 is SGHRS and CDR2 YFSETQ. The CDR3: CASSLAPSDYEQYF. The CDR3 nucleotides read TGCGCCAGCAGCTTGGCTCCCTCCGACTACGAGCAGTACTTC.

The chain uses TRBV28 and TRBJ1-5; maybe TRBD1 (5 bases). V gave up 2 bases and J gave up 5 bases, with 13 bases separating them. This CDR3 has 15 amino acids. CDR1 and CDR2 from the germline V gene are MDHEN and SYDVKM. The CDR3 here is CASSLGWDGDQPQHF. The CDR3 DNA reads as TGTGCCAGCAGTTTAGGTTGGGACGGCGATCAGCCCCAGCATTTT. Full variable domain (outside the CDR3, taken from reference TRBV28 and TRBJ1-5): DVKVTQSSRYLVKRTGEKVFLECVQDMDHENMFWYRQDPGLGLRLIYFSYDVKMKEKGDIPEGYSVSREKKERFSLILESASTNQTSMYLCASSLGWDGDQPQHFGDGTRLSIL.

This clonotype was seen a few times. The chain couples TRBV2 to TRBJ2-3; 10 bases line up with TRBD1. Losses at the gene ends were 6 bases for V and 5 bases for J; bases not matched to a gene: 5. This CDR3 is 14 amino acids long. Germline values: CDR1 SNHLY, CDR2 FYNNEI. The CDR3 bases are TGTGCCAGCAGAGTGACAGGGGGCGGAGATACGCAGTATTTT. Translated: CASRVTGGGDTQYF.

This clonotype appeared a few times. V gene TRBV5-6 combines with J gene TRBJ2-2; D remains unclear. This CDR3 is built from 14 residues. Germline V gene lookup returns CDR1 SGHDT and CDR2 YYEEEE. Deletions cut 3 bases from V and 4 bases from J, with 10 bases between. In DNA form, the CDR3 reads TGTGCCAGCAGCTGGCCTAGTGGCACCGGGGAGCTGTTTTTT. Its protein is CASSWPSGTGELFF.

This clonotype was counted a few times. Germline and junction disagree at one end, which may indicate a read error. This CDR3 reads CAISRGDNSYDQYF. As DNA, the CDR3 is TGTGCCATCAGTAGAGGGGACAACTCCTACGATCAGTACTTC. The V and J genes are TRBV10-3 and TRBJ2-7; a possible D gene is TRBD1 (6 bases). This CDR3 has 14 amino acids. In germline, CDR1 is ENHRY, CDR2 SYGVKD.

The chain recombines TRBV9 with TRBJ2-1, with TRBD2 matching over 11 bases. This CDR3 is built from 14 residues. In germline, CDR1 is SGDLS, CDR2 YYNGEE. Losses at the gene ends were 7 bases for V and 8 bases for J; bases not matched to a gene: 8. In DNA, the CDR3 is TGTGCCAGCGCCTATAGCGGGGGGGTGCATGAGCAGTTCTTC. The encoded protein is CASAYSGGVHEQFF.

This clonotype has just one count. The V and J genes are TRBV20-1 and TRBJ1-4; no reliable D call. This CDR3 has 12 residues. Germline CDR1 reads DFQATT; CDR2 reads SNEGSKA (reference sequence). V lost 5 bases to trimming and J lost 3 bases, with 7 bases between them. This CDR3 is CSAPEANEKLFF. DNA of the CDR3: TGCAGTGCTCCTGAGGCTAATGAAAAACTGTTTTTT.

As concerns this clonotype: A much larger clone lies one base from this, so it may be a read error. CDR3 loop: CSATRGLGNEQYF. Written as DNA, the CDR3 is TGCAGTGCCACCCGGGGTTTGGGCAATGAGCAGTACTTC. The rearrangement links TRBV20-1 to TRBJ2-1; D is possibly TRBD2 (5 bases). The J call is in doubt because the DNA end fits TRBJ2-7 better. This CDR3 contains 13 residues. The germline CDR1 and CDR2 sequences are DFQATT and SNEGSKA (reference sequence).

The chain employs TRBV7-8 and TRBJ1-5, with D hard to call. The CDR3 runs 15 residues. V gave up 1 base and J gave up 5 bases, with 12 bases separating them. Germline CDR1 and CDR2: SGHVS and FQNEAQ. CDR3 protein: CASSLVSQPDQPQHF. The CDR3 nucleotides are TGTGCCAGCAGCTTAGTCTCCCAGCCTGATCAGCCCCAGCATTTT.

A word on this clonotype: Compared with germline, one end of the junction differs, possibly owing to a read error. The genes are TRBV6-6 and TRBJ1-5, with 8 bases aligning to TRBD1. This CDR3 has 17 amino acids. Looked up from germline, CDR1 is MNHNY and CDR2 is SVGAGI (reference sequence). CDR3 nucleotide sequence: TGCGCCAGCTGCTCTCTGCAGGGGGCTGCGGGCAATCAGCCCCAGCATTTT. Its protein product is CASCSLQGAAGNQPQHF.

The chain carries TRBV20-1 and TRBJ2-1, with 11 positions matching TRBD2. The CDR3 is made up of 15 amino acids. Germline CDR1 is DFQATT and CDR2 is SNEGSKA (reference sequence). J lost 3 bases, V lost 1 base, and 2 bases had no gene match. The CDR3 loop is CSARATSGGYNEQFF. The CDR3 DNA is TGCAGTGCTAGAGCAACTAGCGGGGGCTACAATGAGCAGTTCTTC.